The clone carrying this TCR beta chain was observed at least ten times. Its specificity is unknown. TCRdb called the 5' RACE reads again in MiXCR, with one record for every CDR3 protein. The sample yields about 67,000 distinct CDR3 sequences, 9% to 10% seen once. The sample comes from a study of early T cells in non-severe SARS-CoV-2 infection. Whole-study context: Chains from this unsorted whole-blood bulk RNA could not be paired.

Study conclusions and caveats: Reliance on VDJdb matching favored anti-spike CD8 responses; private and CD4 specificities were missed.

Sequencing used whole blood, obtained at baseline. The source is an adult who was a healthcare worker with PCR-confirmed SARS-CoV-2 infection or an uninfected control (not recorded which).

In nucleotides, the CDR3 is TGTGCCAGCTCACCCTTTTTAGGGGACACAGATACGCAGTATTTT. Its protein product is CASSPFLGDTDTQYF. The V call is TRBV18, the J call TRBJ2-3; weak D call: TRBD1 (5 bases). The CDR3 runs 15 residues. Trimming took 3 bases from V and 2 from J, leaving 12 bases between them. Germline V lookup: CDR1 KGHSH, CDR2 LQKENI.